This T cell receptor (beta chain) was recorded in a study of metastatic and nonmetastatic thyroid tumors (dated by TCRdb to the early 2020s). Concerning the study at large: The researchers compared repertoires between peripheral blood samples and tumor or nodule tissue samples from patients with malignant or benign thyroid disease. Study-wide findings and limitations: In both blood and tumor samples, malignant tumors were reported to have significantly higher TCR beta diversity than benign nodules.

Relative to germline, V is missing 5 bases and J is missing 2 bases, with 10 bases of the junction outside any gene match. From the cysteine up to the phenylalanine, the CDR3 has a length of 16 residues. CDR3 DNA only is kept here, 48 bases in frame from base 1. Per the germline V gene (reference sequence), SEHNR is the CDR1 and FQNEAQ is the CDR2. Before undergoing thyroid surgery, none of the patients had been given any kind of treatment. Patient clinical samples collected from about 2011 to 2019 were retrospectively analysed using T-cell receptor beta sequencing. The library came from PCR. The data were produced on an Illumina HiSeq 4000. High-throughput sequencing was used to profile the TCR beta-chain CDR3 region of every patient. The authors processed their data as follows. Drawing on CDR3 differences between clinicopathological groups, the researchers built a classifier meant to tell apart patients with distant-metastatic papillary thyroid cancer. The Shannon index was used to assess repertoire diversity, and the Morisita-Horn index was used to assess tumor-blood repertoire similarity. The raw public reads went through TCRdb reprocessing: fastp at Q25, MiXCR clone calling, in-frame beta chains kept. Here the V and J calls rest on TCRdb's processing, not on the authors' analysis. The table for this sample lists about 48,000 clones; about 20% of them were counted only once. The leading ten clones occupy about 4% of the sample.

As regards this clone: Its antigen is currently not known. No base qualities exist here, and no much larger clone lies one base off it.

The source is a male donor with papillary thyroid cancer or a benign thyroid nodule (not recorded which). Some clones in this sample may be carry-over from other donors' samples. The chain employs TRBV7-9 and TRBJ2-5; TRBD1 aligns with 8 central bases. Material for sequencing was blood. The CDR3 region has the sequence CASSRMRTGRQETQYF. The sequence in DNA is TGTGCCAGCAGCCGAATGCGGACAGGGCGGCAAGAGACCCAGTACTTC.